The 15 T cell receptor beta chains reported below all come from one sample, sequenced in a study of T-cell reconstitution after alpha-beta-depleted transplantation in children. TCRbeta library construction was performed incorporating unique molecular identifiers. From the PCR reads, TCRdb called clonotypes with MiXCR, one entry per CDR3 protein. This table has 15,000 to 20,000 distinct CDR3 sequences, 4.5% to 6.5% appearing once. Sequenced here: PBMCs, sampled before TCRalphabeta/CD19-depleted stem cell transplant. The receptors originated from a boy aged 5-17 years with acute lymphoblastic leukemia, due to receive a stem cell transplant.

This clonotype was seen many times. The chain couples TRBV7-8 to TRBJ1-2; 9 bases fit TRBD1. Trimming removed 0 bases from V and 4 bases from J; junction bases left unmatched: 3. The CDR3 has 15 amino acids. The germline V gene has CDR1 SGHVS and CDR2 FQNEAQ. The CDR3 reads CASSLAGTGPYGYTF. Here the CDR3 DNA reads TGTGCCAGCAGCTTAGCGGGGACAGGGCCCTATGGCTACACCTTC.

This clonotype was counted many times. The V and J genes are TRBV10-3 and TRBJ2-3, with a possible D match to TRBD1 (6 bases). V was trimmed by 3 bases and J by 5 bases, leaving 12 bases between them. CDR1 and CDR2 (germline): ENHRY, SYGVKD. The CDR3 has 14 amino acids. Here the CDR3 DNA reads TGTGCCATCAGTGAACCGGGACAACAAGATACGCAGTATTTT. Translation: CAISEPGQQDTQYF.

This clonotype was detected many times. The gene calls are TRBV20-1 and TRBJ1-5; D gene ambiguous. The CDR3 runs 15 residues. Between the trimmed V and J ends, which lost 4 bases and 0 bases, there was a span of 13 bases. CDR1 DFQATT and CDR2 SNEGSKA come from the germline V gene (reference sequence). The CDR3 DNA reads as TGCAGTGCTATGGCAGATCGGGGTAGCAATCAGCCCCAGCATTTT. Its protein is CSAMADRGSNQPQHF.

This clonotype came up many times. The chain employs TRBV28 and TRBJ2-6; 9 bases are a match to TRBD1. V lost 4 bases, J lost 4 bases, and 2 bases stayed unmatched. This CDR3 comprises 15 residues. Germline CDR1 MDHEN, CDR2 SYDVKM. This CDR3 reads CASSSQGAGANVLTF. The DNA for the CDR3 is TGTGCCAGCAGTTCACAGGGGGCCGGGGCCAACGTCCTGACTTTC.

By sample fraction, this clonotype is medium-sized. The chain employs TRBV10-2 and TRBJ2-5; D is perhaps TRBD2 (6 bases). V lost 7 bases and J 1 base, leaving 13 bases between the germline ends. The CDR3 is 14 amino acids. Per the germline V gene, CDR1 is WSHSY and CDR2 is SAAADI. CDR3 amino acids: CASTGWGVQETQYF. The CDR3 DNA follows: TGCGCCAGCACGGGTTGGGGGGTCCAAGAGACCCAGTACTTC.

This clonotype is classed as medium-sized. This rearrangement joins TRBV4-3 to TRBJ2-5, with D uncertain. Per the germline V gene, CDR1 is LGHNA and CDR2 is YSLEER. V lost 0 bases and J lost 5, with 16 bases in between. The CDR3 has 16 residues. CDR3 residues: CASSQEVGPKGETQYF. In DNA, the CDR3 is TGCGCCAGCAGCCAAGAAGTAGGCCCCAAAGGGGAGACCCAGTACTTC.

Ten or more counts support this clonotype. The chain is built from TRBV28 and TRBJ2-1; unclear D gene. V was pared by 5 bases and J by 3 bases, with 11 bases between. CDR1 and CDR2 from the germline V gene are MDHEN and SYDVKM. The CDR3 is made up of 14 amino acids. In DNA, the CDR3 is TGTGCCAGCAGTAAGCCGGGCTTCTACAATGAGCAGTTCTTC. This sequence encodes CASSKPGFYNEQFF. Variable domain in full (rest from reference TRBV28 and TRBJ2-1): DVKVTQSSRYLVKRTGEKVFLECVQDMDHENMFWYRQDPGLGLRLIYFSYDVKMKEKGDIPEGYSVSREKKERFSLILESASTNQTSMYLCASSKPGFYNEQFFGPGTRLTVL.

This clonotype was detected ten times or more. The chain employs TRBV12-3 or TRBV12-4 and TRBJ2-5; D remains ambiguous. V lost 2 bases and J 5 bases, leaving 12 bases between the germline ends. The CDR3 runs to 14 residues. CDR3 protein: CASSLRPYGETQYF. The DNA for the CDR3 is TGTGCCAGCAGTTTAAGGCCGTATGGGGAGACCCAGTACTTC.

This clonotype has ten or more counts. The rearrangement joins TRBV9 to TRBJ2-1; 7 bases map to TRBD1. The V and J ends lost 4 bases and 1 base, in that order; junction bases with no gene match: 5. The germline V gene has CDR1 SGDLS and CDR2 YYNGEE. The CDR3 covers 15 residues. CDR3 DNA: TGTGCCAGCAGCAAAGGGACAGCATCCTACAATGAGCAGTTCTTC. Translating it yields CASSKGTASYNEQFF.

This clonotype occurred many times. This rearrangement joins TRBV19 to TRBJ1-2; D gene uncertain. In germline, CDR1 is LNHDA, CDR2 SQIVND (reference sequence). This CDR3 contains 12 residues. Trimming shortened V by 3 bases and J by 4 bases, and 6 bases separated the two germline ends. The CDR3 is CASSIHGYGYTF. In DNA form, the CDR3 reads TGTGCCAGTAGTATCCACGGCTATGGCTACACCTTC. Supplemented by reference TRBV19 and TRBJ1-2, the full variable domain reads DGGITQSPKYLFRKEGQNVTLSCEQNLNHDAMYWYRQDPGQGLRLIYYSQIVNDFQKGDIAEGYSVSREKKESFPLTVTSAQKNPTAFYLCASSIHGYGYTFGSGTRLTVV.

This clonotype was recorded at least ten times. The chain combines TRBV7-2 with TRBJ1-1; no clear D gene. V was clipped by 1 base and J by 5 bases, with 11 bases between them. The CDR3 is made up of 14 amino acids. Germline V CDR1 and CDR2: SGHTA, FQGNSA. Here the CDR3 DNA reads TGTGCCAGCAGCTTAGGTTTCGGAGATACTGAAGCTTTCTTT. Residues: CASSLGFGDTEAFF.

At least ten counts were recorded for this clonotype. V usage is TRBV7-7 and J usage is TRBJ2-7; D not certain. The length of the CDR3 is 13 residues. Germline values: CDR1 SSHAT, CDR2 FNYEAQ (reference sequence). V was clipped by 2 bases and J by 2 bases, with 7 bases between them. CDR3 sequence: CASSLRDTYEQYF. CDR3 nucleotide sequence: TGTGCCAGCAGCTTAAGAGACACCTACGAGCAGTACTTC.

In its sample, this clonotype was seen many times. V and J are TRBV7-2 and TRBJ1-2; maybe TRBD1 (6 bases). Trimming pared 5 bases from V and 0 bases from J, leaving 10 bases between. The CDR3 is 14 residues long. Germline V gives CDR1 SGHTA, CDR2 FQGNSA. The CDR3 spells CASSMDRANYGYTF. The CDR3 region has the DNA TGTGCCAGCAGCATGGACAGAGCTAACTATGGCTACACCTTC.

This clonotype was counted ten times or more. DNA for the CDR3: TGTGCCAGCAGTTTATACCGGTTCCTTGAAGCTTTCTTT. Its translation is CASSLYRFLEAFF. This chain connects TRBV28 to TRBJ1-1; no reliable D call. Trimming removed 1 base from V and 7 bases from J, with 10 bases in between. In germline, CDR1 is MDHEN, CDR2 SYDVKM. The CDR3 has 13 amino acids.

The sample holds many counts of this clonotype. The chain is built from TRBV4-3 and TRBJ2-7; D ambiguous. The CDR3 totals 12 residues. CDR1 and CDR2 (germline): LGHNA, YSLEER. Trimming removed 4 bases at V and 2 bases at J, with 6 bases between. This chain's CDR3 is CASSRVPYEQYF. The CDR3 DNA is TGCGCCAGCAGCCGCGTCCCCTACGAGCAGTACTTC.